The clone carrying this T cell receptor (beta chain) came up a few times. The antigen is unknown. Primers included in the PCR were 60 Vbeta and 13 Jbeta primers. Sequencing used immunoSEQ multiplex PCR; TCRdb keeps in-frame clones, though not all of them. The repertoire has about 93,000 clones, around three quarters of them found once; the top ten carry 0.57%. These data originate in a study of cytomegalovirus exposure and HLA in healthy donors. Study-wide results and caveats: Most of the TCR beta V segments (in an earlier analysis) were productive either about 87% or about 30% of the time. Sequencing had likely introduced a cluster of highly shared sequence variants as an artifact.

Trimming cost V 7 bases and J 2 bases; bases outside gene matches: 2. CDR3 length: 15 residues. Germline lookup yields CDR1 SGHRS and CDR2 YFSETQ. Though nominally healthy at sampling, donors likely had unrecorded immune exposures. The material sequenced was PBMCs. This chain joins TRBV5-1 and TRBJ2-2; 13 bases are shared with TRBD2. This TCR came from a man aged 30 to 39 in good health and CMV-seronegative. DNA for the CDR3: TGCGCCAGCCGACTAGCGGGAGGTAACACCGGGGAGCTGTTTTTT. It yields the protein CASRLAGGNTGELFF.